This is a list of T cell receptor beta chains from one sample in a study of OX40 agonist ivuxolimab in advanced cancers. The table came from immunoSEQ multiplex PCR; TCRdb's copy has only in-frame clones and leaves some out. In the table there are 25,000 to 30,000 clones, 85% to 95% of which are singletons. The sample consisted of CD4+ or CD8+ T cells sorted from blood, taken in a trial of the OX40 agonist ivuxolimab. These receptors were taken from an adult with an advanced solid tumor such as melanoma, head and neck, liver or kidney cancer. Both conserved end residues are part of each CDR3.

j_call: TRBJ1-5; v_call: TRBV6-5; cdr3_aa: CASTPSRGNQPQHF
j_call: TRBJ1-4; v_call: TRBV7-6; cdr3_aa: CASSMGPGANEKLFF
j_call: TRBJ1-1; v_call: TRBV4-1; cdr3_aa: CASSRSTAMNTEAFF
j_call: TRBJ1-4; v_call: TRBV4-3; cdr3_aa: CASSQGKGAGDEKLFF
j_call: TRBJ1-2; v_call: TRBV6-5; cdr3_aa: CASSYSGSGYGYTF
j_call: TRBJ2-1; v_call: TRBV11-2; cdr3_aa: CASSLTLASYNEQFF
j_call: TRBJ2-7; v_call: TRBV27; cdr3_aa: CASSLAGGPYEQYF
j_call: TRBJ2-3; v_call: TRBV9; cdr3_aa: CASSVDNGGAGDTQYF
j_call: TRBJ1-1; v_call: TRBV20-1; cdr3_aa: CSARDLRGAFF
j_call: TRBJ2-1; v_call: TRBV9; cdr3_aa: CASRAGTSGGSSYNEQFF
j_call: TRBJ2-1; v_call: TRBV7-3; cdr3_aa: CASSHGTSGGYGDEQFF
j_call: TRBJ2-3; v_call: TRBV11-2; cdr3_aa: CASSLGDTQYF
j_call: TRBJ2-3; v_call: TRBV11-2; cdr3_aa: CASSLVAGGRTDTQYF
j_call: TRBJ2-1; v_call: TRBV27; cdr3_aa: CASSLLHEQFF
j_call: TRBJ1-1; v_call: TRBV7-9; cdr3_aa: CASSQGGFDEAFF
j_call: TRBJ2-3; v_call: TRBV15; cdr3_aa: CATSSTLAGGYTDTQYF
j_call: TRBJ2-5; v_call: TRBV7-9; cdr3_aa: CASSILAGGYQETQYF
j_call: TRBJ2-1; v_call: TRBV30; cdr3_aa: CAWSTDSGRYDEQFF
j_call: TRBJ2-7; v_call: TRBV11-2; cdr3_aa: CASSPGGSGITREQYF
j_call: TRBJ1-5; v_call: TRBV7-9; cdr3_aa: CASSLGEGANQPQHF
j_call: TRBJ2-7; v_call: TRBV7-6; cdr3_aa: CASSYTGDSSYEQYF
j_call: TRBJ1-1; v_call: TRBV11-1; cdr3_aa: CASSSPFGDLNTEAFF
j_call: TRBJ1-5; v_call: TRBV10-1; cdr3_aa: CASNVPKRQGIFGQPQHF
j_call: TRBJ2-7; v_call: TRBV4-1; cdr3_aa: CASSQGPGAYYEQYF
j_call: TRBJ2-5; v_call: TRBV6-5; cdr3_aa: CASSSVAGPKETQYF